The T cell receptor beta chain under discussion was sequenced for a study of neoadjuvant anti-PD-1 for oral cavity cancer. Study details: Patients mostly received three to four biweekly nivolumab doses at 3 mg/kg before surgery. Patients without progression got a fourth dose around day 43.

Clones were read by immunoSEQ multiplex PCR, and TCRdb kept only the in-frame ones, dropping some. The top ten clones hold about 2.7% of a sample with around 18,000 clones, 65% to 70% of them seen once. These newly diagnosed stage II-IVA oral cavity squamous cell carcinoma patients had no prior systemic or radiation treatment. Blood cells were analyzed directly, without culture or expansion. The germline V gene has CDR1 MNHNY and CDR2 SVGAGI (reference sequence). There are 13 residues in the CDR3. Trimming took 7 bases from V and 4 from J, leaving 8 bases between them. The source material was PBMCs, sampled before nivolumab (anti-PD-1) treatment. The gene calls are TRBV6-6 and TRBJ2-6; D gene uncertain. The source is a person between 40 and 80 years old with oral cavity squamous cell carcinoma. The CDR3 region is CASKPGGANVLTF. The CDR3 nucleotides read TGTGCCAGCAAGCCCGGAGGGGCCAACGTCCTGACTTTC.